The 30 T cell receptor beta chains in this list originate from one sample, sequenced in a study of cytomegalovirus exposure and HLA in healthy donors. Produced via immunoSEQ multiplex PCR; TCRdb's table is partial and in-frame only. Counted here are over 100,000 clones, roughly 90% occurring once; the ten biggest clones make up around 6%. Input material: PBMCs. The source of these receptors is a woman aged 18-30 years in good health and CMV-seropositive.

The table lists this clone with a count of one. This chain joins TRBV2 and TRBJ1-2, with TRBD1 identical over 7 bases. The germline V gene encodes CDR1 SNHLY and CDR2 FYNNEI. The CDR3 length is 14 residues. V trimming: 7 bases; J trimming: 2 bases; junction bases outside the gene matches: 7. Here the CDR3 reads CASTQTGLNYGYTF. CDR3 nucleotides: TGTGCCAGCACCCAGACAGGGTTGAACTATGGCTACACCTTC. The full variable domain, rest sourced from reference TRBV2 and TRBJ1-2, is EPEVTQTPSHQVTQMGQEVILRCVPISNHLYFYWYRQILGQKVEFLVSFYNNEISEKSEIFDDQFSVERPDGSNFTLKIRSTKLEDSAMYFCASTQTGLNYGYTFGSGTRLTVV.

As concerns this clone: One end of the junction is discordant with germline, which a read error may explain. In DNA form, the CDR3 reads TGTGCCAGCAGACCGGACAGCTCCAACGAGCAGTACTTC. This translates into CASRPDSSNEQYF. The V gene is TRBV11-3, the J gene TRBJ2-7; D is perhaps TRBD1 (6 bases). Germline values: CDR1 SGHNT, CDR2 YENEEA. There are 13 residues in the CDR3.

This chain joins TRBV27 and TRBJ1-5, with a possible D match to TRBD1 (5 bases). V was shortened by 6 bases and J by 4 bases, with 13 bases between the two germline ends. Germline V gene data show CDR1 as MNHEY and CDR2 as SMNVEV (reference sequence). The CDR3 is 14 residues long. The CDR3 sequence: CASSPGHPNQPQHF. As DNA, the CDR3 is TGTGCCAGCAGCCCCGGACATCCGAATCAGCCCCAGCATTTT.

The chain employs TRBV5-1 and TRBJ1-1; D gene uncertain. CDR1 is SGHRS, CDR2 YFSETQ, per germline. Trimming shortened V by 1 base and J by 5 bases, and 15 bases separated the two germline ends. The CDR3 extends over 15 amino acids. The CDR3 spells CASSLSAQTSTEAFF. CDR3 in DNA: TGCGCCAGCAGCTTGTCGGCCCAGACTTCTACTGAAGCTTTCTTT.

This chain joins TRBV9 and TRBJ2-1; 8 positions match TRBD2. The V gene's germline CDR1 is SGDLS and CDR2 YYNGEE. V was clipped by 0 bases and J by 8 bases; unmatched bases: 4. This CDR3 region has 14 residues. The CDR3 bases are TGTGCCAGCAGCGTAGCGGGGGGGCTAGATGAGCAGTTCTTC. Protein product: CASSVAGGLDEQFF. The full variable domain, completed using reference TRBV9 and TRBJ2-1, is DSGVTQTPKHLITATGQRVTLRCSPRSGDLSVYWYQQSLDQGLQFLIQYYNGEERAKGNILERFSAQQFPDLHSELNLSSLELGDSALYFCASSVAGGLDEQFFGPGTRLTVL.

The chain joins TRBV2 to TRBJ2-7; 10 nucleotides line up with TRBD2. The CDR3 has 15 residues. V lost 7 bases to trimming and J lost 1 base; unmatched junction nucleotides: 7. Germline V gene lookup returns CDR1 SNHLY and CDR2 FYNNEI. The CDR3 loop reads CASIPRLAGSYEQYF. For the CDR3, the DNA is TGTGCCAGCATTCCGAGACTAGCGGGTTCCTACGAGCAGTACTTC.

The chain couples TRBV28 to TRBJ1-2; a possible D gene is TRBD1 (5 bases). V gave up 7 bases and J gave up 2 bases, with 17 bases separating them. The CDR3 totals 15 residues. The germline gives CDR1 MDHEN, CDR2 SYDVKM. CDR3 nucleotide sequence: TGTGCCAGCACCCGGGGGACCCTGAGGAACTATGGCTACACCTTC. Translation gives CASTRGTLRNYGYTF.

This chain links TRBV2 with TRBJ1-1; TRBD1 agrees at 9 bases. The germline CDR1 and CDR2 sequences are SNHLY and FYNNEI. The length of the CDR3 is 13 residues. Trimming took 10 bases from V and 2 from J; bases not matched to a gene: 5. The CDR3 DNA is TGTGCCACCCGGGGACAGGGTAACACTGAAGCTTTCTTT. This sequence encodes CATRGQGNTEAFF.

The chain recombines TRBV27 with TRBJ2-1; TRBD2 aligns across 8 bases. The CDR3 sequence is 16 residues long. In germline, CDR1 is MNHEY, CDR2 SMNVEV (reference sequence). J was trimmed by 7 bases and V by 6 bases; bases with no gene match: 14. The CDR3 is CASSPVGGALRNEQFF. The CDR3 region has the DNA TGTGCCAGCAGCCCAGTCGGGGGGGCACTGAGGAATGAGCAGTTCTTC.

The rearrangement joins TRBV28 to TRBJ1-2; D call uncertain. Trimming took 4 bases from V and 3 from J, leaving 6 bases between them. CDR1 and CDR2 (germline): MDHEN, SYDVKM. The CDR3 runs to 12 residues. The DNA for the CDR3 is TGTGCCAGCAGTTATGGAGACTATGGCTACACCTTC. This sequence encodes CASSYGDYGYTF.

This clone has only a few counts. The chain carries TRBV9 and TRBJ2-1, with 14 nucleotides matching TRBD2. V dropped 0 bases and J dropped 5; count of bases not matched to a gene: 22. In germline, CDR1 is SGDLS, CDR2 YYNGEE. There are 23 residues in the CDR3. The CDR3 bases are TGTGCCAGCAGCGTAGATAAATGGGGACTAGCGGGAGACGCCCCCCAGGGGGACAATGAGCAGTTCTTC. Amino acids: CASSVDKWGLAGDAPQGDNEQFF.

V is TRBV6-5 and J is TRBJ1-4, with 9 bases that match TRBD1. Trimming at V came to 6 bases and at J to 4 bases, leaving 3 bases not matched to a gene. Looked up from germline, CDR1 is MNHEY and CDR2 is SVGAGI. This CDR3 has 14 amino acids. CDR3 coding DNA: TGTGCCAGCAGGACAGGGGGGCTTAATGAAAAACTGTTTTTT. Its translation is CASRTGGLNEKLFF.

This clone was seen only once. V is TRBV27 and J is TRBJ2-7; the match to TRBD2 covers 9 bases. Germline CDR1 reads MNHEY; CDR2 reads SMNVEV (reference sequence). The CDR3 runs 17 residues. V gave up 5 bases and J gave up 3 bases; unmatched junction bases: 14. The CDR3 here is CASSLTPGVSGSYEQYF. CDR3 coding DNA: TGTGCCAGCAGTCTCACCCCGGGGGTTAGCGGGAGCTACGAGCAGTACTTC.

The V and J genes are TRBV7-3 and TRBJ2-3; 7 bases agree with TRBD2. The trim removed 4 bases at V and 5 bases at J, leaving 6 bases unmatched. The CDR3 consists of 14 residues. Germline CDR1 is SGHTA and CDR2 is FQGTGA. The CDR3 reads CASSSSGGGDTQYF. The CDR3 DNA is TGTGCCAGCAGCTCATCGGGAGGTGGAGATACGCAGTATTTT. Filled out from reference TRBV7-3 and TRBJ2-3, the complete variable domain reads GAGVSQTPSNKVTEKGKYVELRCDPISGHTALYWYRQSLGQGPEFLIYFQGTGAADDSGLPNDRFFAVRPEGSVSTLKIQRTERGDSAVYLCASSSSGGGDTQYFGPGTRLTVL.

The CDR3 sequence is CASSRTGDVNTEAFF. As DNA, the CDR3 is TGTGCCAGCAGCCGCACAGGGGATGTGAACACTGAAGCTTTCTTT. This chain connects TRBV7-2 to TRBJ1-1; TRBD1 matches 7 bases. CDR1 SGHTA and CDR2 FQGNSA come from the germline V gene. The V gene end was trimmed by 5 bases and the J gene end by 0 bases; junction bases not matched to a gene: 6. The CDR3 runs 15 residues.

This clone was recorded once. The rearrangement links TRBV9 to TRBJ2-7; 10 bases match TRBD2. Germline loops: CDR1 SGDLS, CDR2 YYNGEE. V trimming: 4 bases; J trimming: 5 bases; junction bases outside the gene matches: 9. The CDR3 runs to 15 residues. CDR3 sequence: CASSSSSGRADEQYF. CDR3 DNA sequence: TGTGCCAGCAGCTCCTCGAGCGGGAGGGCCGACGAGCAGTACTTC.

The CDR3: CASSLQPWESNQPQHF. In DNA, the CDR3 is TGTGCCAGCAGCCTTCAACCGTGGGAGTCTAATCAGCCCCAGCATTTT. This chain joins TRBV7-8 and TRBJ1-5; D not certain. Germline CDR1 is SGHVS and CDR2 is FQNEAQ. This CDR3 is built from 16 residues. V lost 5 bases and J lost 4, with 18 bases in between.

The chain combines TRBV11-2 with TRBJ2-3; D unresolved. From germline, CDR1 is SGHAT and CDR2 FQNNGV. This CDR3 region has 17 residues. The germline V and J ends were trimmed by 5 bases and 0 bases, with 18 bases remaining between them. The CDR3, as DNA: TGTGCCAGCAGCCCCCGCGGCGGCTACCCTAGCACAGATACGCAGTATTTT. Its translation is CASSPRGGYPSTDTQYF.

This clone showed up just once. The DNA of the CDR3 is TGTGCCAGCAGCTTTTGGAGGAGTGGGGCTTTCTTT. Translation gives CASSFWRSGAFF. V and J are TRBV7-9 and TRBJ1-1; D uncertain. The germline V gene encodes CDR1 SEHNR and CDR2 FQNEAQ (reference sequence). The germline V and J ends were trimmed by 3 bases and 11 bases, with 13 bases remaining between them. The CDR3 has 12 amino acids.

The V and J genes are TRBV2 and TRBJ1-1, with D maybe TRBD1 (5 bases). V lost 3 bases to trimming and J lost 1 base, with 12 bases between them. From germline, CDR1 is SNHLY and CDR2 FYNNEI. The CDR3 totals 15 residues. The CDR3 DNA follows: TGTGCCAGCAGTGATAGACGACAGTCGAACACTGAAGCTTTCTTT. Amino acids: CASSDRRQSNTEAFF.

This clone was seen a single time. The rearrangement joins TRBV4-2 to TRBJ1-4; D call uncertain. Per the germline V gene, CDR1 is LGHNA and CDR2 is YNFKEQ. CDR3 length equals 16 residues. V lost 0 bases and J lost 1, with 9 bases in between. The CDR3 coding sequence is TGTGCCAGCAGCCAAGACCCCAATTTAACTAATGAAAAACTGTTTTTT. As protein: CASSQDPNLTNEKLFF.

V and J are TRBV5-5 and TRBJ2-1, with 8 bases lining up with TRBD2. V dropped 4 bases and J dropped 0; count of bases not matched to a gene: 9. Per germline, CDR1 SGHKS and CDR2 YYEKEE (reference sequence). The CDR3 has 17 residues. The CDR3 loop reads CASSRIAGGSSYNEQFF. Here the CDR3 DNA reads TGTGCCAGCAGCCGTATTGCGGGGGGCAGCTCCTACAATGAGCAGTTCTTC.

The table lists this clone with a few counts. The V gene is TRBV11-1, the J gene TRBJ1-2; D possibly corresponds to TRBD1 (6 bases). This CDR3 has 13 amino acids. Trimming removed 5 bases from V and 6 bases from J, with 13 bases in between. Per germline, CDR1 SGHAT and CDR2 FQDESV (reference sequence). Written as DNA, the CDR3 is TGTGCCAGCAGCCCACAGGGACGGGATGGCTACACCTTC. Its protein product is CASSPQGRDGYTF.

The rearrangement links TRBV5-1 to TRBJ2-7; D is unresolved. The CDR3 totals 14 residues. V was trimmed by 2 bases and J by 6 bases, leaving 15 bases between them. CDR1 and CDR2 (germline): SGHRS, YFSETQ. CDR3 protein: CASSLTIAVVEQYF. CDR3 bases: TGCGCCAGCAGCTTAACTATCGCCGTGGTCGAGCAGTACTTC.

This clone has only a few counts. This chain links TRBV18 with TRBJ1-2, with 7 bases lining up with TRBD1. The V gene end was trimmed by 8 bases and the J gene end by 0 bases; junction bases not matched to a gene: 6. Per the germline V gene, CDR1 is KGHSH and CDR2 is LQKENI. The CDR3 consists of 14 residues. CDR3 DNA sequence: TGTGCCAGCGCCAGGACAGGCACTAACTATGGCTACACCTTC. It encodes CASARTGTNYGYTF.

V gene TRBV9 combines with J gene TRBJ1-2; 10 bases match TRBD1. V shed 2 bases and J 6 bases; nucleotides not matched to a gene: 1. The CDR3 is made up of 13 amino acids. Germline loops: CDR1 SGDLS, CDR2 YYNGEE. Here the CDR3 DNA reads TGTGCCAGCAGCGTTGGACAGGGGGATGGCTACACCTTC. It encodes CASSVGQGDGYTF.

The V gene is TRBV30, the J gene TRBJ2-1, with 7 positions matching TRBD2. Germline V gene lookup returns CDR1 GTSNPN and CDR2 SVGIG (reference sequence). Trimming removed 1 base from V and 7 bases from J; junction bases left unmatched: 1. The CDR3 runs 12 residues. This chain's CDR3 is CAWSGSGNEQFF. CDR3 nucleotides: TGTGCCTGGAGTGGTAGCGGGAATGAGCAGTTCTTC.

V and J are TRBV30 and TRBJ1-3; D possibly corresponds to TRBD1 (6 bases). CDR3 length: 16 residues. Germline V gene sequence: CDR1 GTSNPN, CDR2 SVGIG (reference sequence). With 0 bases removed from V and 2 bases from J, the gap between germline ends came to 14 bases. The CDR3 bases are TGTGCCTGGAGTGTCTTGGGGGCAAAGCCTGGAAACACCATATATTTT. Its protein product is CAWSVLGAKPGNTIYF.

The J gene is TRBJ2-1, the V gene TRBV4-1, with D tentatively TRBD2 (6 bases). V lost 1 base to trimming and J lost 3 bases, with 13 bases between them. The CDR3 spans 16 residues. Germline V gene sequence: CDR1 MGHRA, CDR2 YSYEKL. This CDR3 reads CASSQVGGLDYNEQFF. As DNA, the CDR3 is TGCGCCAGCAGCCAAGTTGGAGGGTTAGACTACAATGAGCAGTTCTTC.

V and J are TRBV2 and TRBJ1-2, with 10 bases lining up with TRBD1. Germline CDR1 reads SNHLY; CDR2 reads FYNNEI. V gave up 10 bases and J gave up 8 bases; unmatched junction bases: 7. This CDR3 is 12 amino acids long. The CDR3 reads CATRQGASGYTF. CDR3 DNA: TGTGCCACCCGACAGGGGGCAAGCGGCTACACCTTC.